The 12 T cell receptor beta chains reported below all come from one sample, sequenced in a study of neurological immune-mediated disorders. One entry per CDR3 protein results from TCRdb running MiXCR on the 5' RACE reads. This table holds tens of thousands of distinct CDR3 sequences, less than 6% found once. Sequencing was performed on CD4+ T cells from blood. These receptors were collected from a woman aged 18-35 years with multiple sclerosis.

V usage is TRBV27 and J usage is TRBJ2-1; D might be TRBD2 (6 bases). CDR1 MNHEY and CDR2 SMNVEV come from the germline V gene (reference sequence). CDR3 length equals 14 residues. With 4 bases removed from V and 6 bases from J, the gap between germline ends came to 13 bases. In DNA form, the CDR3 reads TGTGCCAGCAGTTACGGGGGATCGATCAATGAGCAGTTCTTC. Protein sequence: CASSYGGSINEQFF.

This clonotype was picked up many times. The chain uses TRBV11-1 and TRBJ1-1, with no clear D. Germline V gene data show CDR1 as SGHAT and CDR2 as FQDESV (reference sequence). The V end was cut by 6 bases, the J end by 0 bases, with 11 bases between. This CDR3 contains 14 residues. Written as DNA, the CDR3 is TGTGCCAGCAGACCCTACGGGATGAACACTGAAGCTTTCTTT. Translation: CASRPYGMNTEAFF.

This clonotype was seen at least ten times. CDR3 protein: CASSQRQGAAEAFF. The CDR3 DNA reads TGCGCCAGCAGCCAGCGACAGGGCGCAGCTGAAGCTTTCTTT. The chain combines TRBV5-1 with TRBJ1-1; TRBD1 matches at 7 bases. This CDR3 has 14 amino acids. The V segment lost 4 bases and the J segment 6 bases; nucleotides outside the gene matches: 9. CDR1 is SGHRS, CDR2 YFSETQ, per germline.

This clonotype is deemed medium-sized. The CDR3 reads CASSLTRTAGITYGYTF. The CDR3 DNA is TGCGCCAGCAGCTTGACGCGGACGGCAGGCATAACGTATGGCTACACCTTC. The chain has TRBV5-1 and TRBJ1-2; D is ambiguous. The CDR3 runs to 17 residues. V was trimmed by 1 base and J by 5 bases, leaving 21 bases between them. CDR1 SGHRS and CDR2 YFSETQ come from the germline V gene.

This clonotype showed up just a few times. This chain uses TRBV7-6 with TRBJ2-2; D is uncertain. Germline V gene lookup returns CDR1 SGHVS and CDR2 FNYEAQ. Trimming cost V 5 bases and J 1 base, with 11 bases left between them. This CDR3 has 15 residues. The CDR3 sequence: CASSPAGVNTGELFF. In DNA, the CDR3 is TGTGCCAGCAGCCCCGCTGGGGTGAACACCGGGGAGCTGTTTTTT. The complete variable domain, with remaining parts taken from reference TRBV7-6 and TRBJ2-2, reads GAGVSQSPRYKVTKRGQDVALRCDPISGHVSLYWYRQALGQGPEFLTYFNYEAQQDKSGLPNDRFSAERPEGSISTLTIQRTEQRDSAMYRCASSPAGVNTGELFFGEGSRLTVL.

This clonotype was counted many times. The genes are TRBV20-1 and TRBJ2-2; no definite D call. Per the germline V gene, CDR1 is DFQATT and CDR2 is SNEGSKA (reference sequence). This CDR3 is built from 13 residues. V dropped 6 bases and J dropped 5 bases, with 13 bases sitting between them. The CDR3 loop is CSAPNPFTGELFF. In DNA, the CDR3 is TGCAGTGCCCCGAACCCCTTTACCGGGGAGCTGTTTTTT.

This clonotype was observed many times. The rearrangement links TRBV7-2 to TRBJ2-5, with a tentative D call TRBD1 (6 bases). V was clipped by 5 bases and J by 4 bases, with 14 bases between them. The V gene's germline CDR1 is SGHTA and CDR2 FQGNSA. This CDR3 has 14 residues. CDR3: CASSLTGNGETQYF. As DNA, the CDR3 is TGTGCCAGCAGCCTAACAGGGAACGGAGAGACCCAGTACTTC.

This clonotype was found many times. This chain links TRBV28 with TRBJ2-3; 16 nucleotides match TRBD2. CDR3 length equals 15 residues. After removal of 6 bases from V and 6 bases from J, the junction contained 3 bases not matched to a gene. The germline V gene encodes CDR1 MDHEN and CDR2 SYDVKM. The DNA of the CDR3 is TGTGCCAGCAGACCGGGACTAGCGGGGGGGGATACGCAGTATTTT. The encoded protein is CASRPGLAGGDTQYF.

This clonotype was observed at least ten times. This chain connects TRBV20-1 to TRBJ2-3, with 7 bases matching TRBD2. The length of the CDR3 is 14 residues. Germline-derived CDR1 and CDR2 are DFQATT and SNEGSKA (reference sequence). V lost 3 bases to trimming and J lost 1 base; unmatched junction nucleotides: 4. The CDR3 coding sequence is TGCAGTGCTAGTAGTCTAGCGGGCACAGATACGCAGTATTTT. It codes for CSASSLAGTDTQYF.

This clonotype was observed at least ten times. This rearrangement joins TRBV20-1 to TRBJ2-3; perhaps TRBD2 as D (5 bases). Germline CDR1 DFQATT, CDR2 SNEGSKA (reference sequence). V lost 0 bases, J lost 6 bases, and 13 bases lay in between. CDR3 length: 14 amino acids. The CDR3 protein is CSAREWLAIDTQYF. The CDR3 DNA follows: TGCAGTGCTAGAGAGTGGCTAGCTATTGATACGCAGTATTTT.

This clonotype was detected many times. The genes are TRBV20-1 and TRBJ2-3; D uncertain. There are 12 residues in the CDR3. V was shortened by 1 base and J by 6 bases, with 8 bases between the two germline ends. Germline V gives CDR1 DFQATT, CDR2 SNEGSKA (reference sequence). The CDR3 loop reads CSARGARDTQYF. CDR3 sequence (DNA): TGCAGTGCTAGAGGAGCTCGGGATACGCAGTATTTT.

In its sample, this clonotype was seen many times. This CDR3 reads CASKAAVRNSYEQYF. The CDR3 region has the DNA TGTGCCAGCAAAGCGGCAGTTCGAAACTCCTACGAGCAGTACTTC. The genes are TRBV2 and TRBJ2-7; maybe TRBD2 (5 bases). V was trimmed by 7 bases and J by 0 bases, leaving 16 bases between them. The CDR3 runs to 15 residues. Germline V gene data show CDR1 as SNHLY and CDR2 as FYNNEI. Using reference TRBV2 and TRBJ2-7 for the parts outside the CDR3, the full variable domain is EPEVTQTPSHQVTQMGQEVILRCVPISNHLYFYWYRQILGQKVEFLVSFYNNEISEKSEIFDDQFSVERPDGSNFTLKIRSTKLEDSAMYFCASKAAVRNSYEQYFGPGTRLTVT.